This T cell receptor (beta chain) was observed in a study of Ad26.COV2.S vaccination and SARS-CoV-2 variants. CDR1 MNHEY and CDR2 SVGAGI come from the germline V gene. The ends lost 6 bases at V and 5 bases at J; junction bases unmatched: 6. CDR3 size: 13 residues. Study-level points and caveats: Non-spike TCR breadth showed similarity between vaccine and placebo recipients.

With regard to this clone: Antigen: not known.

Treatment noted: about 20 received Ad26.COV2.S at low or high dose, single or two shots; 5 received placebo; per-sample allocation not given. All samples were drawn on day 63, counting from the first vaccine or placebo injection. The table came from immunoSEQ multiplex PCR; TCRdb's copy has only in-frame clones and leaves some out. The table records 360,000 or so clones, about nine tenths of them present only once. This TCR came from a person aged 18 to 65 who received the Ad26.COV2.S COVID-19 vaccine or a placebo. The material sequenced was peripheral blood, taken in a trial of Ad26.COV2.S vaccine versus placebo. This chain links TRBV6-5 with TRBJ2-7, with 8 nucleotides matching TRBD2. CDR3 residues: CASSLSGGNEQYF. CDR3 nucleotide sequence: TGTGCCAGCAGCCTCTCGGGGGGGAACGAGCAGTACTTC.